This is a list of T cell receptor beta chains from one sample in a study of cytomegalovirus exposure and HLA in healthy donors. TCRdb keeps only in-frame clones here, not all; method: immunoSEQ multiplex PCR. The sample has about 120,000 clones, around two thirds seen once. The sequenced material came from PBMCs. These receptors all come from a woman aged 40 to 49 in good health and CMV-seropositive. The conserved cysteine and the conserved F or W are not part of the CDR3 here. A D gene is named only where the DNA matches it firmly.

D gene | V gene | CDR3 protein
- | TRBV7-9 | ASSLASGINEQY
- | TRBV5-1 | ASSPVRQTSPGTEAF
TRBD2 | TRBV7-9 | ASSGTEFTSGRFSYEQY
TRBD1 | TRBV5-1 | ASRSITGTVYEQY
TRBD2 | TRBV9 | ASSVDSGSSLENEQF
- | TRBV10-3 | AISEEGGAVAGYYNEQF
- | TRBV6-1 | ASSDREQARAKYEQY
TRBD2 | TRBV4-3 | ASSQRLAEIANTGELF
- | TRBV30 | AWTGVTGEQY
- | TRBV7-3 | ASSLSDGSGDTQY
TRBD2 | TRBV7-6 | ASSLSPRLAGTDTQY
TRBD1 | TRBV6-6 | ASSYSQGTEAF
- | TRBV7-2 | ASSWSSTYEQY
- | TRBV5-1 | ASSLVQGGNTIY
TRBD2 | TRBV7-7 | ASSAEAGLGYEQY
- | TRBV6-6 | ASSYGSGAEQF
- | TRBV4-3 | ASSQGRVGYGYT
TRBD2 | TRBV9 | ASSVETSGRVAYNEQF
TRBD1 | TRBV5-4 | ASSPGQVRGEKLF
TRBD2 | TRBV19 | ASSPGLAGWGIEDEQY
TRBD2 | TRBV28 | ASSFPSGSYEQY
TRBD1 | TRBV7-6 | ASSLATGALYNEQF
- | TRBV10-2 | ASSDIREYEAF
TRBD2 | TRBV29-1 | SLIRLAGNINEQF
- | TRBV4-3 | ASQQGPGISTDTQY
- | TRBV27 | ASSPPRGTFTGELF
TRBD1 | TRBV28 | ASGTGNYGYT
- | TRBV7-2 | ASSSRAGLGYEQF
- | TRBV25-1 | ASRRGDTQY
- | TRBV29-1 | SGRETRSNTGELF
TRBD2 | TRBV7-9 | ASSYPAGPNTGELF
- | TRBV19 | ASSISMRTEAF
- | TRBV18 | ASSQGQGPWDEQF
TRBD1 | TRBV4-3 | ASSQNRGSNYEQY
- | TRBV10-2 | ASSGQPNEKLF
- | TRBV5-1 | ASSPADTDIPQSSYNEQF
- | TRBV6-1 | ASSEARFRDSSYEQY
TRBD1 | TRBV7-9 | ASSLAGTGKSDTQY
TRBD1 | TRBV29-1 | SSIGQGGEQF
TRBD1 | TRBV5-1 | ASSPRQGASYEQY
TRBD1 | TRBV5-1 | ASSFPDRQNYEQY
- | TRBV28 | ASSSPAASTEAF
TRBD1 | TRBV7-9 | ASSRQGKAEAF
- | TRBV4-3 | ASRIRDMNTEAF
TRBD1 | TRBV6-1 | ASTYWDSRTDTQY
TRBD2 | TRBV28 | ASSSIAGPTDTQY
- | TRBV7-9 | ASSSLSYYEQY
TRBD2 | TRBV4-3 | ASSPEVSGSSDTQY
TRBD2 | TRBV9 | ASSVEAGGTGELF
TRBD1 | TRBV28 | ASSSAAGQDSYEQY
TRBD1 | TRBV5-6 | ASSLAGGQGPYEQY
- | TRBV6-5 | ASSYSPVGRYYGYT
TRBD2 | TRBV10-3 | AISAGLAGGDTQY
TRBD1 | TRBV9 | ASSVSTGANTGELF